Sequencing of this T cell receptor (delta chain) was carried out in a study of γδ T cells in repeated Plasmodium falciparum infection. Study results and limitations: Over time and infection, Vgamma9/Vdelta2+ repertoires remained highly stable and polyclonal. Compared with Australian children, Malian Vdelta2-negative repertoires seemed more clonal, less diverse, less shared. In Vdelta2-negative, largely Vdelta1+, gammadelta repertoires, repeated controlled infections appeared to drive clonal selection waves.

A remark on this clone: Its antigen is unidentified. One base separates it from a far larger clone, so it is likely a read error. Different DNA sequences within this sample yield the same CDR3.

TCRdb reprocessed the multiplex PCR reads using CATT. The sample consists of 75,000 to 95,000 delta-chain clones, over 0.75% of them appearing once. There are 26 residues in the CDR3. CDR1 is TSWWSYY, CDR2 QGS, per germline. Bulk repertoires came from Vgamma9/Vdelta2+ or Vdelta2-negative gammadelta T cells flow-sorted from PBMC. Sequencing used gamma-delta T cells from blood. No J gene was called, and the V gene is TRDV1; the table's D call of TRDD3 was not tested on the DNA. The TCR was taken from a pool of human donors (malaria-infected and uninfected, not separated). CDR3 in amino acids: CALGVVLIPTPLADRLLGDTPDKLIF. The DNA of the CDR3 is TGTGCTCTTGGGGTTGTATTAATTCCTACCCCCCTCGCTGATCGTCTACTGGGGGATACACCCGATAAGCTCATCTTT.